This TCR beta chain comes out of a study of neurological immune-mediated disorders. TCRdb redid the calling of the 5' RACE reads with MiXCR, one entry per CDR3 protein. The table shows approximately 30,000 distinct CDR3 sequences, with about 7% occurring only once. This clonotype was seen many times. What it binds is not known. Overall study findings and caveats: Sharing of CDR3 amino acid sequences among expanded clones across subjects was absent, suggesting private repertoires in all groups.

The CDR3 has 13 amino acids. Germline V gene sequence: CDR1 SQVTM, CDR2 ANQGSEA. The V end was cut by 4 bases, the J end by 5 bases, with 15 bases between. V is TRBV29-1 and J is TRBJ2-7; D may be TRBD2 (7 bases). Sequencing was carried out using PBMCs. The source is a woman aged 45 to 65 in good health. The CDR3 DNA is TGCAGCGTTGTAAAGGGGGGGTTCGACGAGCAGTACTTC. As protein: CSVVKGGFDEQYF.